This T cell receptor beta chain was retrieved from a study of cytomegalovirus exposure and HLA in healthy donors. Study-wide results and caveats: Published work reported that the classifier diagnosed cytomegalovirus status with high specificity and sensitivity. Sequencing probably produced one cluster of sequence variants that were highly shared. Most of the TCR beta V segments (in an earlier analysis) were productive either about 87% or about 30% of the time.

The CDR3 is made up of 14 amino acids. V was shortened by 6 bases and J by 4 bases, with 11 bases between the two germline ends. Germline assignment: CDR1 SGDLS and CDR2 YYNGEE. Amplification used 60 Vbeta primers and 13 Jbeta primers. The repertoire was sequenced with immunoSEQ multiplex PCR; TCRdb's copy has only in-frame clones and lacks some. This sample has 200,000 to 250,000 clones, with about four fifths found just once. In the case of this clone: Its matching antigen is unknown.

This receptor was identified in a man aged 25 to 40 in good health and CMV-seronegative. This rearrangement joins TRBV9 to TRBJ2-6; a weak D match, TRBD1 (6 bases). The sequenced sample was PBMCs. The CDR3 loop reads CASNTGNGANVLTF. The CDR3 DNA sequence: TGTGCCAGCAACACAGGGAACGGGGCCAACGTCCTGACTTTC.